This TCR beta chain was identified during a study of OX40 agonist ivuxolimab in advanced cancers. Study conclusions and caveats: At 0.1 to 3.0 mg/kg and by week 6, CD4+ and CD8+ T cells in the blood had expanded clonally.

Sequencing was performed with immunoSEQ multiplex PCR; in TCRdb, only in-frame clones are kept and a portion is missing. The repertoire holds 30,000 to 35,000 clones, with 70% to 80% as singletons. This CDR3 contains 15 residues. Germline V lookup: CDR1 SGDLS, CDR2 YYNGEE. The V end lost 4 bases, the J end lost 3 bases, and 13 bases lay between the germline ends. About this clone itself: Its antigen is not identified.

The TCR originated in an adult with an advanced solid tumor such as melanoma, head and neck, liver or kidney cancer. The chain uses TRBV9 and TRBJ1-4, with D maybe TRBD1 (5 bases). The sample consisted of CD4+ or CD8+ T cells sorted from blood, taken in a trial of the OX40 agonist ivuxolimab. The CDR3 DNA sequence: TGTGCCAGCAGCCCAGGGACGGCAGCTAATGAAAAACTGTTTTTT. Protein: CASSPGTAANEKLFF. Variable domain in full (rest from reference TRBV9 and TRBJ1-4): DSGVTQTPKHLITATGQRVTLRCSPRSGDLSVYWYQQSLDQGLQFLIQYYNGEERAKGNILERFSAQQFPDLHSELNLSSLELGDSALYFCASSPGTAANEKLFFGSGTQLSVL.